This is a list of T cell receptor beta chains from one sample in a study of shared clonotypes between healthy human individuals. Profiling relied on immunoSEQ multiplex PCR, and the TCRdb table lists in-frame clones only, not all of them. The repertoire holds some 1.5 million clones, 98% seen once, with about 0.4% in the top ten. The sequencing input was naive CD4+ T cells sorted from blood. The receptor source for this set is a young man in good health. The CDR3 runs from the conserved cysteine through the conserved F or W. D genes are given only for firm matches. The size of a clone is reported for some rows only, either as once, few or many, or as a class for expanded clones.

DNA,CDR3,D,size,V,J
TGTGCCAGCAGTGCGACATATGCAGGGCCTCAAGAGACCCAGTACTTC,CASSATYAGPQETQYF,NA,NA,TRBV28,TRBJ2-5
TGTGCCAGTAGTATGAGGTCGGGGACTGGAAACACCATATATTTT,CASSMRSGTGNTIYF,NA,once,TRBV19,TRBJ1-3
TGCGCCAGCGCTTCGGGGGGCGAGGATGGCTACACCTTC,CASASGGEDGYTF,NA,NA,TRBV5-1,TRBJ1-2
TGCGCCAGCAGCTATGACATTCGCTCTGGAAACACCATATATTTT,CASSYDIRSGNTIYF,NA,NA,TRBV5-1,TRBJ1-3
TGCAGCGTTGATAATTCCCGGGGACCGAACATTCAGTACTTC,CSVDNSRGPNIQYF,NA,NA,TRBV29-1,TRBJ2-4
TGCAGTGCTAAGCGAAATGAGCAGTTCTTC,CSAKRNEQFF,NA,NA,TRBV20-1,TRBJ2-1
TGTGCCAGCAGCACCGGGACAGGGGGCTTGGGCAATCAGCCCCAGCATTTT,CASSTGTGGLGNQPQHF,TRBD1,NA,TRBV4-2,TRBJ1-5
TGTGCCAGCAGCTTAGTCGGGGTTGGCAATGAGCAGTTCTTC,CASSLVGVGNEQFF,NA,NA,TRBV7-6,TRBJ2-1
TGTGCCAGCAGCTCTAGCGGGAGTGGGGGTTGGTACGGCACAGATACGCAGTATTTT,CASSSSGSGGWYGTDTQYF,TRBD2,NA,TRBV7-2,TRBJ2-3
TGTGCCAGCAGCCATACCGGGTTCCTCTATGGCTACACCTTC,CASSHTGFLYGYTF,NA,NA,TRBV27,TRBJ1-2
TGTGCCAGCAGTTCTACAGGGGCCCAGCCCCAGCATTTT,CASSSTGAQPQHF,TRBD1,NA,TRBV6-5,TRBJ1-5
TGTGCCAGCAGTTTGTTCGCCGGGGAGCTGTTTTTT,CASSLFAGELFF,NA,NA,TRBV28,TRBJ2-2
TGTGCCAGCAGCTTGGGGGCTAGCGGGAGTAAAAATGAGCAGTTCTTC,CASSLGASGSKNEQFF,TRBD2,NA,TRBV5-4,TRBJ2-1
TGTGCCAGTAGTGCTACGGCGGCTGGGGAAAAACTGTTTTTT,CASSATAAGEKLFF,NA,once,TRBV19,TRBJ1-4
TGTGCCAGCAGTTTAAGCTGGGCCGCCACCGGGGAGCTGTTTTTT,CASSLSWAATGELFF,NA,NA,TRBV28,TRBJ2-2
TGTGCCTGGAGCCCGGTTGGGGTTAAGAACACTGAAGCTTTCTTT,CAWSPVGVKNTEAFF,NA,NA,TRBV30,TRBJ1-1
TGTGCCAGCAGTGATCCCTCTGGGGGGGCGATGGTCTATGGCTACACCTTC,CASSDPSGGAMVYGYTF,NA,NA,TRBV6-1,TRBJ1-2
TGTGCCAGCAGCGTAAGCCGGCCGGGCACAGATACGCAGTATTTT,CASSVSRPGTDTQYF,NA,NA,TRBV9,TRBJ2-3
TGCGCCAGCAGTTCCCAAGGGCGGCAGTTTAGGAACACTGAAGCTTTCTTT,CASSSQGRQFRNTEAFF,NA,NA,TRBV4-1,TRBJ1-1
TGTGCCAGCAGCTTAACTAGCTCCTACGAGCAGTACTTC,CASSLTSSYEQYF,NA,NA,TRBV5-6,TRBJ2-7
TGTGCCAGCCCCTATGGATCGGGGATGAACACTGAAGCTTTCTTT,CASPYGSGMNTEAFF,NA,NA,TRBV2,TRBJ1-1
TGTGCCAGCTCATCCCCCTCAGGAGGGCGCCGCACAGATACGCAGTATTTT,CASSSPSGGRRTDTQYF,NA,many,TRBV18,TRBJ2-3
TGTGCCAGCAGCCATGGACTAGCAGATTACAATGAGCAGTTCTTC,CASSHGLADYNEQFF,TRBD2,NA,TRBV14,TRBJ2-1
TGTGCCAGCACCAGGACAGGGTCTAACTCTGGGGCCAACGTCCTGACTTTC,CASTRTGSNSGANVLTF,TRBD1,once,TRBV6-4,TRBJ2-6
TGTGCCAGCAGCGTAGATACATCCGGGACAGGGCGCCGCAATGAGCAGTTCTTC,CASSVDTSGTGRRNEQFF,TRBD1,NA,TRBV9,TRBJ2-1
TGTGCCAGTAGGTGGCAGTCGGAAAAACTGTTTTTT,CASRWQSEKLFF,NA,NA,TRBV19,TRBJ1-4
TGCGCCAGCAGCCCCACGGGACAGTTGAACACTGAAGCTTTCTTT,CASSPTGQLNTEAFF,TRBD1,NA,TRBV5-1,TRBJ1-1
TGCGCCAGCAGCTTGGAGGGGACAGGGCTATCTAACTATGGCTACACCTTC,CASSLEGTGLSNYGYTF,TRBD1,once,TRBV5-1,TRBJ1-2
TGCAGCGTTGTAGGGCAAAGCTCTGGGGCCAACGTCCTGACTTTC,CSVVGQSSGANVLTF,NA,NA,TRBV29-1,TRBJ2-6
TGCGCCAGCAGTTTCATGGGACTCTCACAAGAGACCCAGTACTTC,CASSFMGLSQETQYF,NA,once,TRBV5-1,TRBJ2-5
TGCGCCAGCAGCTTGTTCTTTGGGGGACACCAAGAGACCCAGTACTTC,CASSLFFGGHQETQYF,NA,NA,TRBV4-3,TRBJ2-5
TGTGCCAGCAGCACCGGGACAGCTAACACTGAAGCTTTCTTT,CASSTGTANTEAFF,TRBD1,NA,TRBV11-3,TRBJ1-1
TGCGCCAGCAGCGTAAGACAGGCTGCAACTAATGAAAAACTGTTTTTT,CASSVRQAATNEKLFF,NA,NA,TRBV5-1,TRBJ1-4
TGTGCCAGCACCAAAGTCAACAGGACTCCAACCTACGAGCAGTACTTC,CASTKVNRTPTYEQYF,NA,NA,TRBV21-1,TRBJ2-7
TGTGCCAGCAGCTTGTTAGCGGGGAGCTCCTACAATGAGCAGTTCTTC,CASSLLAGSSYNEQFF,TRBD2,NA,TRBV7-6,TRBJ2-1
TGTGCCAGCTCCCCAAGGAAAACCGAGACCCCCTACGAGCAGTACTTC,CASSPRKTETPYEQYF,NA,NA,TRBV6-6,TRBJ2-7
TGTGCCAGTAGCCGAGGCGGAACACCGGGTGAAGCTTTCTTT,CASSRGGTPGEAFF,NA,NA,TRBV19,TRBJ1-1
TGTGCCAGCAGCACTAGAGGGGCAGGGCTAGGAACTAACTATGGCTACACCTTC,CASSTRGAGLGTNYGYTF,NA,NA,TRBV9,TRBJ1-2
TGTGCCTGGAGTACTGGACAGGGCAATCAGCCCCAGCATTTT,CAWSTGQGNQPQHF,TRBD1,once,TRBV30,TRBJ1-5
TGCGCCAGCAGCCAAGAAGGTGGAAGGGTAGAGACCCAGTACTTC,CASSQEGGRVETQYF,NA,NA,TRBV4-3,TRBJ2-5
TGTGCCAGCAGCCCCCATACCGTGTCATTCGGCGGGGAGCTGTTTTTT,CASSPHTVSFGGELFF,NA,NA,TRBV9,TRBJ2-2